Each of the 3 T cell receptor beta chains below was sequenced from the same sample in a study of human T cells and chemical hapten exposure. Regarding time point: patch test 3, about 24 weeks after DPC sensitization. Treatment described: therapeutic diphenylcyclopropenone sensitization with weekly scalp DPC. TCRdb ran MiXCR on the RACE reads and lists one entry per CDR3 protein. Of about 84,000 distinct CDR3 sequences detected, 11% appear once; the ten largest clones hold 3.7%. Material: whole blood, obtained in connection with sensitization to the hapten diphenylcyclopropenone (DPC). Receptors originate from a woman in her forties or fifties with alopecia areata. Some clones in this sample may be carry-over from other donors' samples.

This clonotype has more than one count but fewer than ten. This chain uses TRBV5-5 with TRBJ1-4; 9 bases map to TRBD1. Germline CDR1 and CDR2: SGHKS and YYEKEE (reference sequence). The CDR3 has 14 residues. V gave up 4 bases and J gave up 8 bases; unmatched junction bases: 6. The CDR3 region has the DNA TGTGCCAGCAGCATACAGGGGGCAAGGGAAAAACTGTTTTTT. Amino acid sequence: CASSIQGAREKLFF.

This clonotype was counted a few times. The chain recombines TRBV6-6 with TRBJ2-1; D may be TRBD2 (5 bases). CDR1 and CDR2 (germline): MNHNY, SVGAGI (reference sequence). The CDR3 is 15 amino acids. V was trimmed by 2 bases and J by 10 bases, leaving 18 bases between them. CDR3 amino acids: CASSYTESGSGEQFF. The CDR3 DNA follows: TGTGCCAGCAGTTACACCGAGAGCGGAAGTGGGGAGCAGTTCTTC.

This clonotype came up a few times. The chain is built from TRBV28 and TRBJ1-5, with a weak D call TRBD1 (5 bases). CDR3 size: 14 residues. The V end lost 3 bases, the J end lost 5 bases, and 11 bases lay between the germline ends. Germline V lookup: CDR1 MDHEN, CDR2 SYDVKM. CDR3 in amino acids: CASSFWGTDQPQHF. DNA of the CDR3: TGTGCCAGCAGTTTCTGGGGGACCGATCAGCCCCAGCATTTT.